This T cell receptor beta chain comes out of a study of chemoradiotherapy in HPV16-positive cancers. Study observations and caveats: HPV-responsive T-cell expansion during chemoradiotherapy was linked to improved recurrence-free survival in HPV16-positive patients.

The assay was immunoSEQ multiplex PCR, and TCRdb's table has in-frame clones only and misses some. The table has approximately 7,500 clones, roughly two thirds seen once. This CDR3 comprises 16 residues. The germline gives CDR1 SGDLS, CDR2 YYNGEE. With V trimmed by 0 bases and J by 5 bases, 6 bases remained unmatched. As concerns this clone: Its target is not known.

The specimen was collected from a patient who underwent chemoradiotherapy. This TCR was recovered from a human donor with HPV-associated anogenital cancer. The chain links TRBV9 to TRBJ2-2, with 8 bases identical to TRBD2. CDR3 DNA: TGTGCCAGCAGCGTAGCCAACGGGAGGGCTACCGGGGAGCTGTTTTTT. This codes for CASSVANGRATGELFF.